This T cell receptor beta chain was sequenced in a study of blood T cell repertoires in COVID-19. Study-level information: COVID-19 samples, acute and convalescent, were from the United States, Italy and Spain.

In the original processing: Cell counts per sample came from amplifying reference gene primers. The protocol was immunoSEQ multiplex PCR, while the TCRdb copy is restricted to in-frame clones and leaves out a portion. D and trimming come from the DNA, and the V and J calls and clone size come from that table. The table has approximately 150,000 clones, roughly 85% seen once. The CDR3 extends over 16 amino acids. Per the germline V gene, CDR1 is SGHDN and CDR2 is FVKESK. The germline V and J ends were trimmed by 0 bases and 3 bases, with 14 bases remaining between them. The receptor was isolated from a human donor with acute or convalescent COVID-19. The donor label of this sample is uncertain. The rearrangement uses TRBV14 and TRBJ1-2; D gene ambiguous. The sample taken for sequencing was peripheral blood. This CDR3 reads CASSQDTLGGDYGYTF. CDR3 nucleotides: TGTGCCAGCAGCCAAGATACCCTCGGCGGGGACTATGGCTACACCTTC.